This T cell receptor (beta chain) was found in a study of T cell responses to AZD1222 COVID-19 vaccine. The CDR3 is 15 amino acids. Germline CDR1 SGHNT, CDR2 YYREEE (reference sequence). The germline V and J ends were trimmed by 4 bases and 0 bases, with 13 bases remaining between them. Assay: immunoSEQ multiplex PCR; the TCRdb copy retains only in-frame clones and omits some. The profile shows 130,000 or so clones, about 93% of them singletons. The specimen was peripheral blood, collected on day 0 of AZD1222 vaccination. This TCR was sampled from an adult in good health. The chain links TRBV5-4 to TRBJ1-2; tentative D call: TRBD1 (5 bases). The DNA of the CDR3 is TGTGCCAGCAGCCCACGGGACCGAGCTAACTATGGCTACACCTTC. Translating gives CASSPRDRANYGYTF.